This T cell receptor beta chain was retrieved from a study of patients and donors after allogeneic stem cell transplantation. This clonotype was recorded only once. MiXCR, run by TCRdb on the RT-PCR reads, gives a single entry per CDR3 protein. The sample consists of around 150,000 distinct CDR3 sequences, about 30% of them appearing once. CDR1 and CDR2 (germline): SGHKS, YYEKEE (reference sequence). V was cut by 4 bases and J by 3 bases, with 14 bases left in between. This CDR3 has 14 amino acids. This TCR came from a human donor who was either an allogeneic HSCT recipient or a stem cell or donor lymphocyte infusion donor (not recorded which). It is not recorded whose cells these are; they may come from a transplant donor. The sample taken for sequencing was blood, either unsorted or a sorted T cell fraction (not recorded which). The chain has TRBV5-5 and TRBJ2-7; tentatively, D is TRBD1 (6 bases). The CDR3 DNA sequence: TGTGCCAGCAGCGTGACCGGGACACTCTACGAGCAGTACTTC. Translated: CASSVTGTLYEQYF.